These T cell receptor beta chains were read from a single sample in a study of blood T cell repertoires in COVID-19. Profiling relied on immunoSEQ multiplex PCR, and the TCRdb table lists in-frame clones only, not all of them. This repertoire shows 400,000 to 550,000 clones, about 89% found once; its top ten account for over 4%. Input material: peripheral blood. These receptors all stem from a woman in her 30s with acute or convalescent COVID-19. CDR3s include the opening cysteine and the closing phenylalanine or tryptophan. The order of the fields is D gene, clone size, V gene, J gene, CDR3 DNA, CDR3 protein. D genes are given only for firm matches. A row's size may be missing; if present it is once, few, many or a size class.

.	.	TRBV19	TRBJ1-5	TGTGCCAGTAGTATTACAACCCAGGGCTTCAATCAGCCCCAGCATTTT	CASSITTQGFNQPQHF
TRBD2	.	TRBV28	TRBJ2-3	TGTGCCAGCAGTTTTAGCGGGGGGGATACGCAGTATTTT	CASSFSGGDTQYF
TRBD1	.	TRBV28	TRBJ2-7	TGTGCCAGCAGCTCACCGACAGGGTCCTACGAGCAGTACTTC	CASSSPTGSYEQYF
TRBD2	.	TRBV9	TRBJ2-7	TGTGCCAGCAGCGTCGCCAGCGGGGACTACGAGCAGTACTTC	CASSVASGDYEQYF
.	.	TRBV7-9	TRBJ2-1	TGTGCCAGCAGCTTGGGGGCAAGAGAGCAGTTCTTC	CASSLGAREQFF
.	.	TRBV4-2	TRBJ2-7	TGTGCCAGCAGCCAAGAGATACGGGGGAACTCCTACGAGCAGTACTTC	CASSQEIRGNSYEQYF
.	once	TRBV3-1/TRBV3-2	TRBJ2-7	TGTGCCAGCAGCCAAGTCGGTGACTACGAGCAGTACTTC	CASSQVGDYEQYF
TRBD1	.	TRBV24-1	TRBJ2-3	TGTGCCACCAGTGACCTGACAGGGGGCACAGATACGCAGTATTTT	CATSDLTGGTDTQYF
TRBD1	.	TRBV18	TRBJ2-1	TGTGCCAGCTCATCCCCGGACAGACAGGGTAGAAATGAGCAGTTCTTC	CASSSPDRQGRNEQFF
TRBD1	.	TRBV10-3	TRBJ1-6	TGTGCCATCAGTGGAGATACAGGGGGGAGTTCACCCCTCCACTTT	CAISGDTGGSSPLHF
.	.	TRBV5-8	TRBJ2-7	TGTGCCAGCCTCAGGCGAACAGGCGGCGAGCAGTACTTC	CASLRRTGGEQYF
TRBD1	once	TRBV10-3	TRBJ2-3	TGTGCCATCAGGGAACAGGGGGCTGACGGAGATACGCAGTATTTT	CAIREQGADGDTQYF
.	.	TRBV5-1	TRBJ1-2	TGCGCCAGCAGCTTCGGGGGGGCGCAGAATGGCTACACCTTC	CASSFGGAQNGYTF